These T cell receptor beta chains were read from a single sample in a study of shared clonotypes between healthy human individuals. Assay: immunoSEQ multiplex PCR; the TCRdb copy retains only in-frame clones and omits some. The sample has millions of clones, about 95% seen once. Sequencing was performed on naive CD8+ T cells sorted from blood. The receptor set was obtained from a man aged 18 to 35 in good health. Both conserved end residues are part of each CDR3. A D gene is named only where the DNA matches it firmly. Size is stated for part of the rows, as once, few or many counts, or as a class when the clone is expanded.

TRBD2 TRBJ2-4 TRBV7-9 - TGTGCCAGCAGCTTCGGGACTAGCGGGGGGCCTCAGTACTTC CASSFGTSGGPQYF
- TRBJ2-7 TRBV11-2 once TGTGCCAGCAGCCAAGGGCCTCTAGAGTCGGGCTACGAGCAGTACTTC CASSQGPLESGYEQYF
- TRBJ2-7 TRBV9 once TGTGCCAGCAGCCCGCAGGACAGACGGGAGCAGTACTTC CASSPQDRREQYF
TRBD1 TRBJ2-7 TRBV15 - TGTGCCACCAGCAGAGACAGGGGGCTCCCCTACGAGCAGTACTTC CATSRDRGLPYEQYF
- TRBJ1-1 TRBV10-2 - TGCGCCAGCAGTGAGTCGATGGTAAGGATGAGTTTGAACACTGAAGCTTTCTTT CASSESMVRMSLNTEAFF
TRBD2 TRBJ2-3 TRBV4-1 - TGCGCCAGCAGCCAAGAGAATCCTAGCGGCCTAGTAAATACGCAGTATTTT CASSQENPSGLVNTQYF
TRBD1 TRBJ2-7 TRBV28 - TGTGCCAGCAGTCTAGGGACAGGACTTGAGCAGTACTTC CASSLGTGLEQYF
- TRBJ1-1 TRBV2 - TGTGCCAGCACCCAGGCCGGGGAGAACACTGAAGCTTTCTTT CASTQAGENTEAFF
- TRBJ1-3 TRBV2 once TGTGCCATCCTACAGGGAGGTGGAAACACCATATATTTT CAILQGGGNTIYF
- TRBJ1-6 TRBV4-2 - TGTGCCAGCAGCCAAGATCTCGGGGTAGGTTCACCCCTCCACTTT CASSQDLGVGSPLHF
- TRBJ1-1 TRBV6-5 - TGTGCCAGCAGTCCAGGTTACACTGAAGCTTTCTTT CASSPGYTEAFF
- TRBJ1-5 TRBV19 - TGTGCCAGTAGTTACCCTCACAGGGAGCTGAGCAATCAGCCCCAGCATTTT CASSYPHRELSNQPQHF
- TRBJ2-5 TRBV11-2 once TGTGCCAGCAGCTGGACGGCTTACCAAGAGACCCAGTACTTC CASSWTAYQETQYF
- TRBJ2-7 TRBV27 - TGTGCCAGCAGTTTAGCCGGGACAACGTACGAGCAGTACTTC CASSLAGTTYEQYF
- TRBJ2-1 TRBV7-2 - TGTGCCAGCAGCGTAGGGCTAGCATTGGAGCAGTTCTTC CASSVGLALEQFF
- TRBJ2-1 TRBV10-2 - TGCGCCAGCGGCTGGGACGTCAGCTCCTACAATGAGCAGTTCTTC CASGWDVSSYNEQFF
TRBD1 TRBJ2-7 TRBV27 - TGTGCCAGCAGTTTATCTTTCGGGGACAGGGTGCACGAGCAGTACTTC CASSLSFGDRVHEQYF
- TRBJ1-1 TRBV11-2 - TGTGCCAGCACCGACGGGACGGACTATGAAGCTTTCTTT CASTDGTDYEAFF
- TRBJ1-6 TRBV5-8 once TGTGCCAGCAGCGCGGGACTCCAAGGGTATGGACCCCTCCACTTT CASSAGLQGYGPLHF
- TRBJ2-1 TRBV29-1 once TGCAGCGTTCGTCCGGGACTGGGCTACAATGAGCAGTTCTTC CSVRPGLGYNEQFF
- TRBJ1-1 TRBV27 - TGTGCCAGCAGGGTCAGTCCATGGGATACTGAAGCTTTCTTT CASRVSPWDTEAFF
- TRBJ1-2 TRBV2 few TGTGCCAGCAGTGAAGATGGTCATGGCTACACCTTC CASSEDGHGYTF
- TRBJ2-2 TRBV7-9 once TGTGCCAGCAGCTTACTTAGCAGCCCGAACACCGGGGAGCTGTTTTTT CASSLLSSPNTGELFF
- TRBJ2-2 TRBV10-1 - TGCGCCAGCAGCTTGTCTCACACCGGGGAGCTGTTTTTT CASSLSHTGELFF
- TRBJ1-2 TRBV29-1 - TGCAGCGTTGACGATGGTGGACCCAACTATGGCTACACCTTC CSVDDGGPNYGYTF
- TRBJ2-1 TRBV9 - TGTGCCAGCAGCGTCGGTGGGGGTGATGATGAGCAGTTCTTC CASSVGGGDDEQFF
TRBD2 TRBJ2-3 TRBV29-1 - TGCAGCGTTGAAGGGGGGAGGGCTAGCACAGATACGCAGTATTTT CSVEGGRASTDTQYF
TRBD2 TRBJ2-7 TRBV5-6 - TGTGCCAGCAGCTCGGGGACTAGCGGGTCCCCCTACGAGCAGTACTTC CASSSGTSGSPYEQYF
TRBD2 TRBJ2-7 TRBV10-3 - TGTGCCATCAGTGACCTCGGGGGGGTTTCCTACGAGCAGTACTTC CAISDLGGVSYEQYF
- TRBJ2-2 TRBV4-2 - TGTGCCAGCAGCCAAGCGGTCGGAGTTACGAACACCGGGGAGCTGTTTTTT CASSQAVGVTNTGELFF
TRBD1 TRBJ2-7 TRBV27 - TGTGCCAGCAGAGGGACAGGGTTCTTCCAGTACTTC CASRGTGFFQYF
- TRBJ2-3 TRBV7-6 - TGTGCCAGCAGCTTGCGACTAGTGTCGAGCACAGATACGCAGTATTTT CASSLRLVSSTDTQYF
- TRBJ2-7 TRBV19 - TGTGCCAGTAGTCACCTAGACACCTACTACGAGCAGTACTTC CASSHLDTYYEQYF
- TRBJ1-5 TRBV5-5 - TGTGCCAGCAGCTTTGGGGGCGAAGGAGGGAATCAGCCCCAGCATTTT CASSFGGEGGNQPQHF
TRBD1 TRBJ2-5 TRBV27 - TGTGCCAGCAGTTCAATCCGGGTACAGGGGGCGAAGGAGACCCAGTACTTC CASSSIRVQGAKETQYF
- TRBJ2-7 TRBV11-2 - TGTGCCAGCAGCTTAGAGGCGACAGAAGCCTACGAGCAGTACTTC CASSLEATEAYEQYF
- TRBJ2-3 TRBV6-5 - TGTGCCAGCAGTTACTCCCTAGTAGATACGCAGTATTTT CASSYSLVDTQYF
- TRBJ2-1 TRBV12-2 - TGTGCAAGTCGCTTAGCGGAGGGGGCTAGCGGAGTGCTAAACAATGAGCAGTTCTTC CASRLAEGASGVLNNEQFF
- TRBJ2-3 TRBV2 - TGTGCCAGCAGTGACGGGGGGCATAGCACAGATACGCAGTATTTT CASSDGGHSTDTQYF
- TRBJ2-3 TRBV6-5 - TGTGCCAGCAGTTTTGGAGCCCCAGATACGCAGTATTTT CASSFGAPDTQYF
TRBD2 TRBJ2-5 TRBV7-6 - TGTGCCAGCAATAGCGGGGAGTATAAAGAGACCCAGTACTTC CASNSGEYKETQYF
TRBD1 TRBJ1-1 TRBV5-4 once TGTGCCAGCAAACAGGGGTATTCGAACACTGAAGCTTTCTTT CASKQGYSNTEAFF
- TRBJ2-3 TRBV10-2 - TGCGCCAGCAGTGATACAGGCCGCACAGATACGCAGTATTTT CASSDTGRTDTQYF
- TRBJ2-1 TRBV29-1 - TGCAGCGTTGACTCGATTCCCCGGAACAATGAGCAGTTCTTC CSVDSIPRNNEQFF
TRBD2 TRBJ2-3 TRBV10-3 - TGTGCCATACGACTAGCGGGAGATAGCACAGATACGCAGTATTTT CAIRLAGDSTDTQYF
- TRBJ2-1 TRBV29-1 - TGCAGCGTTGTACTAATAGAACCTATCGGCGAGCAGTTCTTC CSVVLIEPIGEQFF
- TRBJ1-6 TRBV19 few TGTGCCAGTAGTATAAGCGGATGGAATCCACCCCTCCACTTT CASSISGWNPPLHF
- TRBJ2-2 TRBV6-5 - TGTGCCAGCAGTTACGGAGGCGAGAACACCGGGGAGCTGTTTTTT CASSYGGENTGELFF
TRBD1 TRBJ2-2 TRBV9 - TGTGCCAGCAGCGTACAGATCCGGACAGGGAGCGGGGAGCTGTTTTTT CASSVQIRTGSGELFF
- TRBJ1-1 TRBV27 - TGTGCCAGCAGTTTATCGAAATGGGTCTACACTGAAGCTTTCTTT CASSLSKWVYTEAFF
- TRBJ1-5 TRBV7-2 - TGTGCCAGCAGCCCAGACGGACTCAGGGTTGGGCCCCAGCATTTT CASSPDGLRVGPQHF
TRBD1 TRBJ2-3 TRBV19 - TGTGCCAGTCACCAGGACAGGGAGGGCACAGATACGCAGTATTTT CASHQDREGTDTQYF
TRBD1 TRBJ1-2 TRBV4-1 once TGCGCCAGCAGCCAAGATTTGACAGGGGGGTCTTATGGCTACACCTTC CASSQDLTGGSYGYTF
- TRBJ1-1 TRBV6-5 once TGTGCCAGCAGTTACTCAGGTGGTGAAGCTTTCTTT CASSYSGGEAFF
TRBD1 TRBJ1-4 TRBV7-9 - TGTGCCAGCAGCTTGGGACAGGGAAATGAAAAACTGTTTTTT CASSLGQGNEKLFF
- TRBJ2-1 TRBV27 - TGTGCCAGCTGCACAGCCCCCTCCTACAATGAGCAGTTCTTC CASCTAPSYNEQFF
TRBD2 TRBJ2-3 TRBV13 - TGTGCCAGCAGCACGCTACTAGCGGGGGGCACAGATACGCAGTATTTT CASSTLLAGGTDTQYF
TRBD1 TRBJ2-7 TRBV7-9 - TGTGCCAGCAGCTTAACACCGGGACAGGGGGGTGACGAGCAGTACTTC CASSLTPGQGGDEQYF
- TRBJ2-6 TRBV5-6 - TGTGCCAGCAGCCTGACAGGTCCCTCTGGGGCCAACGTCCTGACTTTC CASSLTGPSGANVLTF
- TRBJ1-2 TRBV29-1 - TGCAGCGTTGAAGAGTCGTCCCAATTGCCAGGGTTACTTTATGGCTACACCTTC CSVEESSQLPGLLYGYTF